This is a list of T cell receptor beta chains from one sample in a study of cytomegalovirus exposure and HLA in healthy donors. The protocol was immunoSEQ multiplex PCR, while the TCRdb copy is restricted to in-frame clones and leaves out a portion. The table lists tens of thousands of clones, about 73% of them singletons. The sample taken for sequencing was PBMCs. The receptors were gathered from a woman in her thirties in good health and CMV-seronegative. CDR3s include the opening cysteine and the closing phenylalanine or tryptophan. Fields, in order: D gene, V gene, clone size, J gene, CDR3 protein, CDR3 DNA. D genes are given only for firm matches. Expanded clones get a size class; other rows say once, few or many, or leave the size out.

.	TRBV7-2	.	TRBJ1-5	CASSYRASNQPQHF	TGTGCCAGCAGTTACAGGGCAAGCAATCAGCCCCAGCATTTT
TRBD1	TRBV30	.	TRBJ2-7	CASGTGGSYEQYF	TGTGCCTCTGGGACAGGGGGTTCCTACGAGCAGTACTTC
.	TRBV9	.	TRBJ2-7	CASSGDSYEQYF	TGTGCCAGCAGCGGCGACTCCTACGAGCAGTACTTC
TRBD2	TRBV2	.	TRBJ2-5	CASRGLAGVQETQYF	TGTGCCAGCAGGGGTCTAGCGGGGGTCCAAGAGACCCAGTACTTC
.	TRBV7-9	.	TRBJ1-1	CASSPGVGGTEAFF	TGTGCCAGCAGCCCCGGCGTCGGCGGCACTGAAGCTTTCTTT
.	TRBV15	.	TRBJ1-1	CATTLDSWNTEAFF	TGTGCCACCACCCTGGACAGTTGGAACACTGAAGCTTTCTTT
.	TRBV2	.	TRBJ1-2	CASRINRLNGYGYTF	TGTGCCAGCAGAATTAACAGGTTAAACGGCTATGGCTACACCTTC
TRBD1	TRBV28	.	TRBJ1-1	CASKVTTGERVFF	TGTGCCAGCAAAGTAACGACAGGGGAGAGGGTTTTCTTT
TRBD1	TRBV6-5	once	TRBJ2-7	CASSYSGTGSYEQYF	TGTGCCAGCAGTTACTCGGGGACAGGGAGTTACGAGCAGTACTTC
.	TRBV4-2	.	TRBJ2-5	CASSQEGQRETQYF	TGTGCCAGCAGCCAAGAGGGCCAGCGGGAGACCCAGTACTTC
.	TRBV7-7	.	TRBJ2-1	CASSLGRSVRNEQFF	TGTGCTAGCAGCTTAGGGAGGTCAGTACGGAATGAGCAGTTCTTC
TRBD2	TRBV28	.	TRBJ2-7	CASSLVAGRDYEQYF	TGTGCCAGCAGTTTAGTGGCAGGGAGGGACTACGAGCAGTACTTC
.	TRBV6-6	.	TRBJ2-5	CASKEQGGKETQYF	TGTGCCAGCAAGGAGCAGGGTGGGAAAGAGACCCAGTACTTC
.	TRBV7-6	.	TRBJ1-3	CASSLAVGGYGNTIYF	TGTGCCAGCAGCTTAGCGGTCGGGGGGTATGGAAACACCATATATTTT
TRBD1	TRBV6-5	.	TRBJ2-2	CASSPTGLPGELFF	TGTGCCAGCAGCCCGACAGGGCTTCCCGGGGAGCTGTTTTTT
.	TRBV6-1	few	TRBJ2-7	CASNLWYEQYF	TGTGCCAGCAATTTGTGGTACGAGCAGTACTTC
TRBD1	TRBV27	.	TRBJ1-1	CASSFWGQGEAFF	TGTGCCAGCAGTTTCTGGGGACAGGGGGAAGCTTTCTTT
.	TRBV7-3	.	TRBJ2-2	CASSYTNTGELFF	TGTGCCAGCAGCTACACGAACACCGGGGAGCTGTTTTTT
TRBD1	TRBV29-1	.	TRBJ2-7	CSVRQGGSYEQYF	TGCAGCGTAAGACAGGGGGGTTCCTACGAGCAGTACTTC
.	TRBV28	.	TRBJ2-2	CASSLSSDGGTGELFF	TGTGCCAGCAGTTTGTCCTCGGACGGCGGGACCGGGGAGCTGTTTTTT
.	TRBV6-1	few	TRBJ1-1	CASRTISTEAFF	TGTGCCAGCAGGACAATAAGCACTGAAGCTTTCTTT
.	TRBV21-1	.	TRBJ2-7	CASSVGTLLAPEQYF	TGTGCCAGCAGCGTCGGGACCCTACTAGCCCCCGAGCAGTACTTC
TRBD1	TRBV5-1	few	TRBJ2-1	CASSLGQGDFDEQFF	TGCGCCAGCAGCTTGGGACAGGGGGATTTCGATGAGCAGTTCTTC
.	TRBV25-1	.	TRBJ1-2	CASSEGGGVGYTF	TGTGCCAGCAGTGAAGGTGGCGGCGTAGGCTACACCTTC
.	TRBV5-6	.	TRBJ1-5	CASSLRAGINQPQHF	TGTGCCAGCAGCTTGAGGGCAGGGATCAATCAGCCCCAGCATTTT
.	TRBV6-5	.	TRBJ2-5	CASSYGRGQETQYF	TGTGCCAGCAGTTACGGTAGAGGGCAGGAGACCCAGTACTTC
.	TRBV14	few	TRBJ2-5	CASSQDPRRGPTQETQYF	TGTGCCAGCAGCCAAGATCCCAGGCGGGGACCTACTCAAGAGACCCAGTACTTC
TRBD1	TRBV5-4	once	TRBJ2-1	CASSLRDSNEQFF	TGTGCCAGCAGCTTGCGGGACAGCAATGAGCAGTTCTTC
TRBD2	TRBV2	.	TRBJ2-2	CASVTGGGASNTGELFF	TGTGCCAGTGTAACGGGCGGGGGGGCCTCCAACACCGGGGAGCTGTTTTTT
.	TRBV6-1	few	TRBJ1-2	CASSEEQANYGYTF	TGTGCCAGCAGTGAAGAACAGGCTAACTATGGCTACACCTTC
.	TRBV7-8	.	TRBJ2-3	CASSPGLDLPSDTQYF	TGTGCCAGCAGCCCGGGACTGGATTTACCCTCAGATACGCAGTATTTT
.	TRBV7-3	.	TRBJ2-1	CASGTGGPTRDEQFF	TGTGCCAGCGGTACGGGGGGCCCAACGAGGGATGAGCAGTTCTTC
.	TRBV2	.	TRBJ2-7	CASIPPRDSYEQYF	TGTGCCAGCATTCCCCCCCGGGATTCCTACGAGCAGTACTTC
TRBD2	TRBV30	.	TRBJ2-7	CAWSDPRGGIYEQYF	TGTGCCTGGAGTGATCCGCGCGGGGGGATCTACGAGCAGTACTTC
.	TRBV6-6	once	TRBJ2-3	CASRLGGRGISDTQYF	TGTGCCAGCAGACTAGGGGGTCGAGGGATCTCAGATACGCAGTATTTT
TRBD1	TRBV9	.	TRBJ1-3	CASSVSGTASGNTIYF	TGTGCCAGCAGCGTATCCGGGACAGCCTCTGGAAACACCATATATTTT
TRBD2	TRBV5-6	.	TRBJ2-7	CASSLGLSLSYEQYF	TGTGCCAGCAGCCTGGGACTATCCCTCTCCTACGAGCAGTACTTC
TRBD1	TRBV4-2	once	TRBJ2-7	CASSQEDTGGYEQYF	TGTGCCAGCAGCCAAGAGGATACAGGGGGCTACGAGCAGTACTTC
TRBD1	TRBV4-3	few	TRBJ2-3	CASSEPPGQGSDTQYF	TGCGCCAGCAGCGAGCCCCCGGGACAGGGCTCAGATACGCAGTATTTT
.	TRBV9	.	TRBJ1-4	CASSVGGLAAPPNEKLFF	TGTGCCAGCAGCGTAGGGGGCCTTGCGGCACCTCCTAATGAAAAACTGTTTTTT
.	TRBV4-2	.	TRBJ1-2	CASSPAAGNYGYTF	TGTGCCAGCAGCCCCGCCGCGGGGAACTATGGCTACACCTTC
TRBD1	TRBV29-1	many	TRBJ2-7	CSVEVGQPYEQYF	TGCAGCGTTGAAGTGGGACAGCCCTACGAGCAGTACTTC
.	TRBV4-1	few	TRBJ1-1	CASCTRGNTEAFF	TGCGCCAGCTGCACTCGGGGAAACACCGAAGCTTTCTTT
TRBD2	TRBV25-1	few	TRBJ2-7	CASSTTSVEIYEQYF	TGTGCCAGCAGTACGACTAGCGTGGAGATATACGAGCAGTACTTC
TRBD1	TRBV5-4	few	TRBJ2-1	CASRPGQSSYNEQFF	TGTGCCAGCAGACCGGGACAGAGCTCCTACAATGAGCAGTTCTTC